This T cell receptor beta chain was sequenced in a study of T cell changes during pregnancy in multiple sclerosis. The CDR3 consists of 13 residues. CDR1 SGHTA and CDR2 FQGNSA come from the germline V gene. The V and J ends lost 1 base and 7 bases respectively, with 8 bases between them. This table comes from immunoSEQ multiplex PCR, and its TCRdb copy is limited to in-frame clones, with some not included. The sample holds 85,000 to 120,000 clones, around 92% seen once. The TCR comes from a female donor with multiple sclerosis, enrolled in a pregnancy study. Here the sequenced sample was peripheral blood, taken after pregnancy. J is TRBJ2-1 and V is TRBV7-2, with D tentatively TRBD2 (5 bases). The CDR3 region is CASSLEGGNEQFF. In DNA form, the CDR3 reads TGTGCCAGCAGCTTAGAAGGCGGGAATGAGCAGTTCTTC. Full variable domain (rest looked up from reference TRBV7-2 and TRBJ2-1): GAGVSQSPSNKVTEKGKDVELRCDPISGHTALYWYRQSLGQGLEFLIYFQGNSAPDKSGLPSDRFSAERTGGSVSTLTIQRTQQEDSAVYLCASSLEGGNEQFFGPGTRLTVL.